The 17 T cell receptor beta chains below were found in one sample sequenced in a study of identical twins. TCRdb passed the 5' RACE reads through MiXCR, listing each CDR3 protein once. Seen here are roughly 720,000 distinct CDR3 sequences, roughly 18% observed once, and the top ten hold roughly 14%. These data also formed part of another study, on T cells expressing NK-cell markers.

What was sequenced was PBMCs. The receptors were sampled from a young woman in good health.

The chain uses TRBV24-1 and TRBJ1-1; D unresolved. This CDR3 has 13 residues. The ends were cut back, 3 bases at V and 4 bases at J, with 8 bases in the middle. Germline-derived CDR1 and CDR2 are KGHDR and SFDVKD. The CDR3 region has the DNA TGTGCCACCAGTGATCGGTGGGGCACTGAAGCTTTCTTT. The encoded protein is CATSDRWGTEAFF.

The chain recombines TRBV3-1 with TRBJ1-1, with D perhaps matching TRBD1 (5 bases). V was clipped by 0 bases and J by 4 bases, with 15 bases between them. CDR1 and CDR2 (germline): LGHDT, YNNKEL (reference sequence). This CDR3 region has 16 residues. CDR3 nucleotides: TGTGCCAGCAGCCAAGATTTCGCGGGGCGCGGCACTGAAGCTTTCTTT. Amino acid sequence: CASSQDFAGRGTEAFF.

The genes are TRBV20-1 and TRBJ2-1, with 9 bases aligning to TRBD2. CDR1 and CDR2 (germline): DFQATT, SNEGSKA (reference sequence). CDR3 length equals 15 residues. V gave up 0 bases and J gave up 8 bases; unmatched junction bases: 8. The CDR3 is CSARDWSGRFYEQFF. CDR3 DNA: TGCAGTGCTAGAGATTGGAGCGGGAGGTTCTATGAGCAGTTCTTC.

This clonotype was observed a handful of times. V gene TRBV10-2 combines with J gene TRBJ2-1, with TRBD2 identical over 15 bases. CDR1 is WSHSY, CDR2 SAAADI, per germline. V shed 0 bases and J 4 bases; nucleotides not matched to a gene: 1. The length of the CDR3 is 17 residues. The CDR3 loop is CASSESGLAGGYNEQFF. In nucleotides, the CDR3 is TGCGCCAGCAGTGAGTCAGGACTAGCGGGAGGGTACAATGAGCAGTTCTTC.

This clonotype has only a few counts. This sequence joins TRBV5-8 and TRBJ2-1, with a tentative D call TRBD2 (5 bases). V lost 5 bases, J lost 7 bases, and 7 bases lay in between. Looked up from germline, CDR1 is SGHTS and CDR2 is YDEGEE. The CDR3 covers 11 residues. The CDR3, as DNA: TGTGCCAGCAGGGAGGAGAATGAGCAGTTCTTC. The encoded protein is CASREENEQFF.

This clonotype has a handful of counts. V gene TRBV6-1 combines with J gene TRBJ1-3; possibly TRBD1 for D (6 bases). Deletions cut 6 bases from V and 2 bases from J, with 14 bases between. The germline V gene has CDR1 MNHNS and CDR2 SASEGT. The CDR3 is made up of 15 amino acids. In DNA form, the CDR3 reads TGTGCCAGCAGACCTATGGGGGGCACTGGAAACACCATATATTTT. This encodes CASRPMGGTGNTIYF.

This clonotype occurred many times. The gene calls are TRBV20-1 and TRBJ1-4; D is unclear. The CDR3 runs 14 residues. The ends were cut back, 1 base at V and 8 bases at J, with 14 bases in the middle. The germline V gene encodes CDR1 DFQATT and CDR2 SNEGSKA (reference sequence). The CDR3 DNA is TGCAGTGCTAGAGGTCCGGTGGTGAAGGAAAAACTGTTTTTT. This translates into CSARGPVVKEKLFF.

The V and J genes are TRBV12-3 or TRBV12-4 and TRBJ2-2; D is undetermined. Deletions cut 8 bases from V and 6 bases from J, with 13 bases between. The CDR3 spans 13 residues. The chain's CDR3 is CASRPSGAGELFF. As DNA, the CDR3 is TGTGCCAGCCGGCCGAGTGGAGCCGGGGAGCTGTTTTTT.

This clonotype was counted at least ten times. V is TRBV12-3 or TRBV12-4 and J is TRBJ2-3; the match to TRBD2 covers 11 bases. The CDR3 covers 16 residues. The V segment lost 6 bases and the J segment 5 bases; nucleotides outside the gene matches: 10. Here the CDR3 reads CASSPLTSGGVDTQYF. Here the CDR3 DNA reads TGTGCCAGCAGCCCCCTAACTAGCGGGGGAGTAGATACGCAGTATTTT.

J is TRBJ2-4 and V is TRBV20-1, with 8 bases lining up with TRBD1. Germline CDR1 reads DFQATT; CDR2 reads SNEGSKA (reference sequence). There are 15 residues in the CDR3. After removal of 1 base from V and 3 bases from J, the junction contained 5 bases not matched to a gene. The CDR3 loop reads CSARVDRVDKNIQYF. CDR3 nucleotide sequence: TGCAGTGCTAGAGTGGACAGGGTGGACAAAAACATTCAGTACTTC.

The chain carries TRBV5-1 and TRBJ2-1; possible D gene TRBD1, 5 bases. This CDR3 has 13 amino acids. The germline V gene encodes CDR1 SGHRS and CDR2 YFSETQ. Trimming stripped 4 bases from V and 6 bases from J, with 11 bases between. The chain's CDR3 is CASSGKDSNEQFF. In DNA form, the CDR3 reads TGCGCCAGCAGCGGGAAAGACAGCAATGAGCAGTTCTTC.

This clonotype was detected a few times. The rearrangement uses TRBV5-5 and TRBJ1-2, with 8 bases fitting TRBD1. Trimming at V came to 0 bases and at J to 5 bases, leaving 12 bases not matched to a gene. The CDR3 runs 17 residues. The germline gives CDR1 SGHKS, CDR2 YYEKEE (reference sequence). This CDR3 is CASSLETGARGEYGYTF. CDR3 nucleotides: TGTGCCAGCAGCTTGGAGACAGGGGCCAGGGGGGAGTATGGCTACACCTTC.

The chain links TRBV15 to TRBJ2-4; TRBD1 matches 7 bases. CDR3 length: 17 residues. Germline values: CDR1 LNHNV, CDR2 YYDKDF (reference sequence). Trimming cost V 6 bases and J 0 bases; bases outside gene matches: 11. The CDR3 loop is CATRPGQGVGAKNIQYF. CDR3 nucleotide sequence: TGTGCCACCAGGCCCGGTCAGGGGGTAGGAGCCAAAAACATTCAGTACTTC.

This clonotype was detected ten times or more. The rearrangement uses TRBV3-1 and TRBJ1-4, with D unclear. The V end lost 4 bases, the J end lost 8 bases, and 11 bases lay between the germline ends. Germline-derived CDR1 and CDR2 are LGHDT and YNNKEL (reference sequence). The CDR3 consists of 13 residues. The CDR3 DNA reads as TGTGCCAGCAGCCTTCGGGGAGGGGAAAAACTGTTTTTT. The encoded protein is CASSLRGGEKLFF. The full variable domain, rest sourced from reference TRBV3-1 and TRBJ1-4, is DTAVSQTPKYLVTQMGNDKSIKCEQNLGHDTMYWYKQDSKKFLKIMFSYNNKELIINETVPNRFSPKSPDKAHLNLHINSLELGDSAVYFCASSLRGGEKLFFGSGTQLSVL.

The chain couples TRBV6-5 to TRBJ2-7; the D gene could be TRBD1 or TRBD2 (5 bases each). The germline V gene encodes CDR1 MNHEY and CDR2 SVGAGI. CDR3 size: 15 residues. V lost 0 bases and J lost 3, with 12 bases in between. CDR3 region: CASSYSGTMVYEQYF. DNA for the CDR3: TGTGCCAGCAGTTACTCCGGGACCATGGTCTACGAGCAGTACTTC.

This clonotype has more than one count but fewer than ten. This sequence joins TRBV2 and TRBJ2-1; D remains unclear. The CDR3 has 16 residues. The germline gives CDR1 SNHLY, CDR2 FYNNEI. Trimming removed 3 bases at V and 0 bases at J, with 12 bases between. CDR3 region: CASSDPGITSYNEQFF. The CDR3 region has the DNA TGTGCCAGCAGTGATCCTGGAATTACCTCCTACAATGAGCAGTTCTTC.

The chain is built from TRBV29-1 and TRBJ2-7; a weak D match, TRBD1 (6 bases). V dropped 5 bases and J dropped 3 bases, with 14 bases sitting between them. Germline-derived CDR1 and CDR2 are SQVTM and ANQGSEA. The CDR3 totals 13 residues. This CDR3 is CSVQQGPYYEQYF. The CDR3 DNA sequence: TGCAGCGTTCAACAGGGTCCCTACTACGAGCAGTACTTC.